A single sample gave rise to the 12 T cell receptor beta chains below, sequenced in a study of blood T cell repertoires in COVID-19. The data were produced by immunoSEQ multiplex PCR, yet TCRdb's version contains in-frame clones alone and is incomplete. The sample yields roughly 250,000 clones, about 86% seen once. Sequencing was performed on peripheral blood. The receptors shown here come from a man in his forties or fifties with active or convalescent COVID-19.

This clone was detected only a few times. The chain joins TRBV30 to TRBJ1-6; D call uncertain. The V gene's germline CDR1 is GTSNPN and CDR2 SVGIG (reference sequence). The CDR3 runs 12 residues. The V end was cut by 3 bases, the J end by 5 bases, with 5 bases between. CDR3 sequence: CAWRRDNSPLHF. The CDR3 region has the DNA TGTGCCTGGAGACGGGATAATTCACCCCTCCACTTT. Full variable domain (missing parts from reference TRBV30 and TRBJ1-6): SQTIHQWPATLVQPVGSPLSLECTVEGTSNPNLYWYRQAAGRGLQLLFYSVGIGQISSEVPQNLSASRPQDRQFILSSKKLLLSDSGFYLCAWRRDNSPLHFGNGTRLTVT.

V and J are TRBV11-2 and TRBJ2-5; 8 bases align to TRBD2. Germline V gives CDR1 SGHAT, CDR2 FQNNGV. There are 16 residues in the CDR3. The J segment lost 2 bases and the V segment lost 5 bases, leaving 10 bases of the junction unmatched. CDR3 DNA sequence: TGTGCCAGCAGCCTACGGGGGGGGCTCGGTCAAGAGACCCAGTACTTC. This translates into CASSLRGGLGQETQYF.

V usage is TRBV7-9 and J usage is TRBJ2-2; D possibly corresponds to TRBD1 (5 bases). CDR1 is SEHNR and CDR2 is FQNEAQ in the germline V gene (reference sequence). Trimming shortened V by 9 bases and J by 2 bases, and 10 bases separated the two germline ends. The CDR3 contains 13 residues. CDR3 bases: TGTGCCAGGACAGACACCAACACCGGGGAGCTGTTTTTT. Protein product: CARTDTNTGELFF.

This chain joins TRBV25-1 and TRBJ1-1; TRBD1 matches 7 bases. The CDR3 contains 12 residues. The germline V gene has CDR1 MGHDK and CDR2 SYGVNS. Trimming cost V 5 bases and J 6 bases; bases outside gene matches: 3. CDR3 bases: TGTGCCAGCAGTCAAGGGGGCGCTGAAGCTTTCTTT. This codes for CASSQGGAEAFF.

The chain recombines TRBV3-1 (or the pseudogene TRBV3-2) with TRBJ1-3; TRBD1 might be the D (6 bases). Germline V gene sequence: CDR1 LGHDT, CDR2 YNNKEL (reference sequence). CDR3 length: 17 residues. The V gene lost 1 base and the J gene lost 2 bases, with 15 bases spanning the gap. In nucleotides, the CDR3 is TGTGCCAGCAGCCAAGCTCAGAACAGGGCGGCTGGAAACACCATATATTTT. It yields the protein CASSQAQNRAAGNTIYF.

The chain joins TRBV5-6 to TRBJ1-2; 8 bases fit TRBD1. The CDR3 spans 17 residues. Germline V gives CDR1 SGHDT, CDR2 YYEEEE. V dropped 4 bases and J dropped 3; count of bases not matched to a gene: 14. CDR3 protein: CASSHTTGANPHYGYTF. The DNA of the CDR3 is TGTGCCAGCAGCCATACGACAGGGGCGAATCCCCACTATGGCTACACCTTC.

The gene calls are TRBV12-3 or TRBV12-4 and TRBJ2-7; a weak D match, TRBD2 (6 bases). CDR3 size: 13 residues. Trimming removed 2 bases from V and 3 bases from J, with 8 bases in between. CDR3 nucleotides: TGTGCCAGCAGTTTAAGGAGGGGCTACGAGCAGTACTTC. It specifies CASSLRRGYEQYF.

The table lists this clone with a count of one. This chain links TRBV7-2 with TRBJ1-5, with D unresolved. Germline V gene data show CDR1 as SGHTA and CDR2 as FQGNSA. The CDR3 extends over 16 amino acids. Trimming cost V 5 bases and J 2 bases, with 16 bases left between them. DNA of the CDR3: TGTGCCAGCAGCCCATCCATGGAGCGGGGCAATCAGCCCCAGCATTTT. Its translation: CASSPSMERGNQPQHF.

Comment on this clone: Different DNA sequences within this sample yield the same CDR3. This chain joins TRBV7-8 and TRBJ1-1; the D is unclear. CDR3 length equals 13 residues. Germline values: CDR1 SGHVS, CDR2 FQNEAQ. Trimming cost V 5 bases and J 1 base, with 8 bases left between them. The DNA of the CDR3 is TGTGCCAGCAGCCGGACGGGGAACACTGAAGCTTTCTTT. It codes for CASSRTGNTEAFF.

The genes are TRBV10-1 and TRBJ1-2; D is uncertain. CDR3 length equals 14 residues. V gave up 2 bases and J gave up 0 bases, with 7 bases separating them. The germline CDR1 and CDR2 sequences are WNHNN and SYGVQD (reference sequence). The chain's CDR3 is CASSENGANYGYTF. The DNA of the CDR3 is TGCGCCAGCAGTGAGAACGGAGCTAACTATGGCTACACCTTC.

This clone was seen a few times. The chain combines TRBV4-2 with TRBJ2-1, with a possible D match to TRBD1 (5 bases). The V end was cut by 7 bases, the J end by 5 bases, with 15 bases between. The germline CDR1 and CDR2 sequences are LGHNA and YNFKEQ. This CDR3 is built from 14 residues. This chain's CDR3 is CASKLFQGNNEQFF. The CDR3 DNA is TGTGCCAGCAAGCTTTTTCAGGGAAACAATGAGCAGTTCTTC.

The chain uses TRBV7-2 and TRBJ1-6, with 7 positions matching TRBD1. V shed 2 bases and J 10 bases; nucleotides not matched to a gene: 17. The CDR3 spans 18 residues. Germline values: CDR1 SGHTA, CDR2 FQGNSA. The CDR3 sequence: CASSLYASDRPFPSPLHF. DNA for the CDR3: TGTGCCAGCAGCTTATACGCATCGGACAGGCCGTTTCCATCACCCCTCCACTTT. Using reference TRBV7-2 and TRBJ1-6 for the parts outside the CDR3, the full variable domain is GAGVSQSPSNKVTEKGKDVELRCDPISGHTALYWYRQSLGQGLEFLIYFQGNSAPDKSGLPSDRFSAERTGGSVSTLTIQRTQQEDSAVYLCASSLYASDRPFPSPLHFGNGTRLTVT.